A selection of T cell receptor beta chains follows, all from one sample in a study of blood T cell repertoires in COVID-19. Profiled with immunoSEQ multiplex PCR; TCRdb holds only in-frame clones, not every one. Of around 170,000 clones in the sample, less than 85% were seen once. What was sequenced was PBMCs or T cells enriched from blood (not recorded which). Source of these receptors: a man in his fifties or sixties who had recovered from COVID-19. Both conserved end residues are part of each CDR3. The D gene is left open where the match is weak. Expanded clones get a size class; other rows say once, few or many, or leave the size out.

>TRBJ1-5|TRBV19|once|.
CASTGLISNQPQHF
TGTGCCAGTACCGGACTGATAAGTAATCAGCCCCAGCATTTT
>TRBJ1-2|TRBV5-5|.|.
CASSLTDYGYTF
TGTGCCAGCAGCTTGACGGACTATGGCTACACCTTC
>TRBJ2-5|TRBV6-2/TRBV6-3|.|.
CASSYRRETQYF
TGTGCCAGCAGTTACCGCAGGGAGACCCAGTACTTC
>TRBJ1-5|TRBV9|.|TRBD1
CASSVGDSPNQPQHF
TGTGCCAGCAGCGTAGGGGACAGCCCCAATCAGCCCCAGCATTTT
>TRBJ1-6|TRBV6-5|.|TRBD1
CASSISGTGESPLHF
TGTGCCAGCAGTATTTCCGGGACAGGGGAGTCACCCCTCCACTTT
>TRBJ1-5|TRBV29-1|.|TRBD1
CSVEQGSGPQHF
TGCAGCGTGGAACAGGGGTCAGGGCCCCAGCATTTT
>TRBJ1-2|TRBV7-9|.|TRBD1
CASSRAGTGGGYTF
TGTGCCAGCAGCCGGGCCGGGACAGGGGGTGGCTACACCTTC
>TRBJ1-1|TRBV7-2|.|.
CASSTRRSEDTEAFF
TGTGCCAGCAGCACCCGCCGTTCGGAGGACACTGAAGCTTTCTTT
>TRBJ2-7|TRBV9|.|TRBD1
CASSTYRGLHNEQYF
TGTGCCAGCAGCACCTACAGGGGGCTCCACAACGAGCAGTACTTC
>TRBJ1-6|TRBV19|.|.
CASSLQGINNSPLHF
TGTGCCAGTTCACTCCAGGGGATCAATAATTCACCCCTCCACTTT
>TRBJ1-1|TRBV29-1|.|.
CSVNPTGPKEAFF
TGCAGCGTAAACCCGACAGGTCCTAAAGAAGCTTTCTTT
>TRBJ1-2|TRBV11-2|few|.
CASNWDGGANYGYTF
TGTGCCAGCAATTGGGACGGGGGGGCAAACTATGGCTACACCTTC
>TRBJ2-3|TRBV12-3/TRBV12-4|.|.
CASSFAPRDTQYF
TGTGCCAGCAGTTTCGCGCCCCGGGATACGCAGTATTTT
>TRBJ1-2|TRBV30|.|.
CAWDAPVGDYGYTF
TGTGCCTGGGACGCCCCCGTCGGGGACTATGGCTACACCTTC
>TRBJ1-1|TRBV11-2|.|.
CASSLGVAPPRAFF
TGTGCCAGCAGCTTAGGGGTAGCACCGCCTCGGGCTTTCTTT
>TRBJ2-7|TRBV6-4|.|.
CARTGSSYEQYF
TGTGCCAGAACAGGGAGCTCCTACGAGCAGTACTTC
>TRBJ1-2|TRBV19|.|.
CASSIAGGNYGYTF
TGTGCCAGTAGTATAGCTGGGGGCAACTATGGCTACACCTTC
>TRBJ1-1|TRBV2|.|.
CASSEAPGSNTEAFF
TGTGCCAGCAGTGAAGCTCCTGGGAGCAACACTGAAGCTTTCTTT
>TRBJ1-1|TRBV9|few|.
CASSKLGQVTEAFF
TGTGCCAGCAGCAAACTGGGGCAGGTCACTGAAGCTTTCTTT
>TRBJ2-1|TRBV5-4|.|TRBD1
CASSSLRDRDNEQFF
TGTGCCAGCAGTTCTCTCCGGGACAGGGACAATGAGCAGTTCTTC
>TRBJ2-2|TRBV10-1|.|.
CASWPLGGELFF
TGCGCCAGCTGGCCCCTAGGCGGGGAGCTGTTTTTT
>TRBJ1-1|TRBV18|.|TRBD1
CASSPSDRAAEAFF
TGTGCCAGCTCACCGTCCGACAGGGCTGCTGAAGCTTTCTTT
>TRBJ1-1|TRBV11-2|.|.
CASSLGSQGSLEAFF
TGTGCCAGCAGCTTAGGGTCGCAGGGGAGTTTAGAGGCTTTCTTT
>TRBJ1-5|TRBV10-3|.|.
CATGDINQPQHF
TGTGCCACAGGGGACATCAACCAGCCCCAGCATTTT
>TRBJ1-2|TRBV7-2|few|.
CASSLGEAYGYTF
TGTGCCAGCAGCTTAGGGGAGGCCTATGGCTACACCTTC
>TRBJ2-2|TRBV11-2|.|TRBD1
CASRGQGVGGELFF
TGTGCCAGCAGGGGACAGGGGGTGGGCGGGGAGCTGTTTTTT
>TRBJ1-1|TRBV5-6|.|TRBD1
CASSTWDRMNTEAFF
TGTGCCAGCAGCACCTGGGACAGGATGAACACTGAAGCTTTCTTT
>TRBJ1-1|TRBV11-2|.|.
CAIRGAGTEAFF
TGTGCCATCCGTGGGGCTGGGACTGAAGCTTTCTTT
>TRBJ2-7|TRBV11-2|.|.
CASNPGAGQYF
TGTGCCAGCAACCCGGGCGCGGGGCAGTACTTC
>TRBJ1-3|TRBV7-8|.|.
CASSPTASGNTIYF
TGTGCCAGCAGCCCCACAGCCTCTGGAAACACCATATATTTT
>TRBJ2-1|TRBV10-1|.|TRBD2
CASSVTSGAYNEQFF
TGCGCCAGCAGTGTGACAAGCGGGGCTTACAATGAGCAGTTCTTC
>TRBJ2-2|TRBV28|many|TRBD1
CASSHKRDRDTGELFF
TGTGCCAGCAGCCACAAGCGGGACAGGGACACCGGGGAGCTGTTTTTT
>TRBJ1-2|TRBV7-9|.|.
CASSLLTDNYGYTF
TGTGCCAGCAGCTTATTGACAGATAACTATGGCTACACCTTC
>TRBJ1-5|TRBV5-1|.|.
CASRRGDDSNQPQHF
TGCGCCAGCAGGCGGGGAGACGATAGCAATCAGCCCCAGCATTTT
>TRBJ2-5|TRBV3-1/TRBV3-2|.|.
CASSPWRETQYF
TGTGCCAGCAGCCCCTGGAGAGAGACCCAGTACTTC
>TRBJ2-7|TRBV7-9|.|TRBD1
CASSPGAGGYEQYF
TGTGCCAGCAGCCCCGGGGCAGGGGGCTACGAGCAGTACTTC
>TRBJ1-2|TRBV28|.|TRBD1
CASRVLRITGDYGYTF
TGTGCCAGCAGAGTCTTAAGGATCACAGGGGACTATGGCTACACCTTC
>TRBJ1-1|TRBV30|.|.
CAWSVYQYNTEAFF
TGTGCCTGGAGTGTTTATCAGTACAACACTGAAGCTTTCTTT
>TRBJ1-6|TRBV9|.|.
CASSVVDNSPLHF
TGTGCCAGCAGCGTAGTAGATAATTCACCCCTCCACTTT
>TRBJ2-7|TRBV27|.|TRBD2
CASSWGGLGYEQYF
TGTGCCAGCAGTTGGGGGGGACTTGGGTACGAGCAGTACTTC
>TRBJ1-6|TRBV4-1|.|.
CASSQEAGINSPLHF
TGCGCCAGCAGCCAGGAAGCAGGGATTAATTCACCCCTCCACTTT
>TRBJ1-2|TRBV7-6|.|.
CASSLDRYQGYTF
TGTGCCAGCAGCCTCGACAGGTATCAGGGCTACACCTTC
>TRBJ1-4|TRBV4-2|few|.
CASSQGAGGAGEKLFF
TGTGCCAGCAGCCAAGGGGCGGGGGGGGCAGGTGAAAAACTGTTTTTT
>TRBJ2-7|TRBV5-1|.|TRBD1
CASSLAGTGGYEQYF
TGCGCCAGCAGCTTAGCCGGGACAGGGGGCTACGAGCAGTACTTC
>TRBJ2-3|TRBV24-1|.|TRBD1
CATKAGDSYTDTQYF
TGTGCCACTAAAGCCGGGGACAGCTACACAGATACGCAGTATTTT